The 18 T cell receptor beta chains reported below all come from one sample, sequenced in a study of blood T cell dynamics during melanoma immunotherapy. Clones were read by immunoSEQ multiplex PCR, and TCRdb kept only the in-frame ones, dropping some. The sample includes about 13,000 clones, roughly nine tenths of them seen just once. Described time point: pre-treatment baseline. The sample consisted of blood, taken from a patient treated with checkpoint blockade. All receptors come from a human donor with melanoma.

The rearrangement joins TRBV5-5 to TRBJ2-7; perhaps TRBD1 as D (6 bases). Germline V CDR1 and CDR2: SGHKS, YYEKEE (reference sequence). The CDR3 is 14 amino acids. Trimming shortened V by 4 bases and J by 2 bases, and 13 bases separated the two germline ends. This CDR3 is CASSPDRPPYEQYF. In DNA, the CDR3 is TGTGCCAGCAGCCCTGACAGGCCACCCTACGAGCAGTACTTC.

The genes are TRBV10-3 and TRBJ1-2, with a weak D call TRBD1 (6 bases). In germline, CDR1 is ENHRY, CDR2 SYGVKD. There are 14 residues in the CDR3. Trimming pared 6 bases from V and 4 bases from J, leaving 15 bases between. The CDR3, as DNA: TGTGCCATCAGAGGGACAATTACGGGCTATGGCTACACCTTC. It codes for CAIRGTITGYGYTF.

J is TRBJ1-1 and V is TRBV18; 7 bases match TRBD1. This CDR3 comprises 14 residues. Looked up from germline, CDR1 is KGHSH and CDR2 is LQKENI. Losses at the gene ends were 4 bases for V and 5 bases for J; bases not matched to a gene: 7. In nucleotides, the CDR3 is TGTGCCAGCTCACTACAGGGGTTGGGGACTGAAGCTTTCTTT. Translation gives CASSLQGLGTEAFF.

The rearrangement links TRBV2 to TRBJ2-1; 9 nucleotides agree with TRBD2. Germline lookup yields CDR1 SNHLY and CDR2 FYNNEI. The V gene end was trimmed by 1 base and the J gene end by 3 bases; junction bases not matched to a gene: 4. CDR3 length equals 16 residues. CDR3 loop: CASSEVRLAVYNEQFF. The CDR3 DNA follows: TGTGCCAGCAGTGAAGTTCGACTAGCGGTCTACAATGAGCAGTTCTTC.

The genes are TRBV9 and TRBJ2-1; possible D gene TRBD2, 7 bases. The CDR3 sequence is 15 residues long. Trimming stripped 4 bases from V and 7 bases from J, with 18 bases between. Germline lookup yields CDR1 SGDLS and CDR2 YYNGEE. The CDR3 coding sequence is TGTGCCAGCAGCTCTGACGGGGGGCTGGGGAATGAGCAGTTCTTC. Its protein is CASSSDGGLGNEQFF.

The chain combines TRBV11-2 with TRBJ2-5; perhaps TRBD2 as D (6 bases). The CDR3 consists of 16 residues. V gave up 1 base and J gave up 1 base, with 13 bases separating them. Per germline, CDR1 SGHAT and CDR2 FQNNGV. The CDR3 DNA sequence: TGTGCCAGCAGCTTAGTAGGGAGGAACCCCCAAGAGACCCAGTACTTC. This sequence encodes CASSLVGRNPQETQYF.

The rearrangement links TRBV30 to TRBJ2-2; TRBD2 agrees at 8 bases. Germline V gene lookup returns CDR1 GTSNPN and CDR2 SVGIG (reference sequence). The CDR3 is 15 amino acids. Trimming took 0 bases from V and 7 from J; bases not matched to a gene: 7. CDR3 amino acids: CAWSVLAGFSGELFF. The CDR3 DNA is TGTGCCTGGAGTGTTCTAGCGGGCTTTAGCGGGGAGCTGTTTTTT.

The chain has TRBV5-6 and TRBJ2-1; 7 bases are a match to TRBD2. V trimming: 1 base; J trimming: 7 bases; junction bases outside the gene matches: 11. CDR3 length: 16 amino acids. CDR1 is SGHDT, CDR2 YYEEEE, per germline. DNA for the CDR3: TGTGCCAGCAGCTTGACTTCTGGACTAGTCGTAAATGAGCAGTTCTTC. Its translation is CASSLTSGLVVNEQFF.

V gene TRBV6-5 combines with J gene TRBJ1-1; D is unclear. Trimming left V 7 bases short and J 2 bases short, with 14 bases between. Germline V lookup: CDR1 MNHEY, CDR2 SVGAGI. The CDR3 totals 14 residues. The CDR3 is CASTPGSINTEAFF. CDR3 bases: TGTGCCAGCACTCCCGGATCTATTAACACTGAAGCTTTCTTT.

The chain links TRBV11-2 to TRBJ1-1; weak D call: TRBD1 (5 bases). Germline values: CDR1 SGHAT, CDR2 FQNNGV. The CDR3 loop spans 14 amino acids. Trimming took 4 bases from V and 9 from J, leaving 18 bases between them. This CDR3 is CASSSHRGPRKAFF. The CDR3, as DNA: TGTGCCAGCAGCTCTCACCGGGGCCCGAGGAAAGCTTTCTTT. The variable domain in full, with the rest retrieved from reference TRBV11-2 and TRBJ1-1, is EAGVAQSPRYKIIEKRQSVAFWCNPISGHATLYWYQQILGQGPKLLIQFQNNGVVDDSQLPKDRFSAERLKGVDSTLKIQPAKLEDSAVYLCASSSHRGPRKAFFGQGTRLTVV.

The chain is built from TRBV28 and TRBJ2-3; 12 nucleotides match TRBD2. The J segment lost 5 bases and the V segment lost 8 bases, leaving 5 bases of the junction unmatched. Germline V lookup: CDR1 MDHEN, CDR2 SYDVKM. This CDR3 spans 14 amino acids. The CDR3 protein is CASWTSGTGDTQYF. The CDR3 nucleotides read TGTGCCAGCTGGACTAGCGGGACCGGAGATACGCAGTATTTT.

The chain combines TRBV6-6 with TRBJ2-6, with unresolved D. The CDR3 totals 13 residues. The germline CDR1 and CDR2 sequences are MNHNY and SVGAGI (reference sequence). V lost 11 bases to trimming and J lost 4 bases, with 12 bases between them. The CDR3 region is CASCAAGANVLTF. CDR3 DNA: TGTGCCTCTTGCGCGGCCGGGGCCAACGTCCTGACTTTC.

The chain combines TRBV7-9 with TRBJ2-1, with D unresolved. Per the germline V gene, CDR1 is SEHNR and CDR2 is FQNEAQ (reference sequence). The CDR3 has 14 amino acids. V was cut by 1 base and J by 5 bases, with 9 bases left in between. This chain's CDR3 is CASSLEGIHNEQFF. CDR3 sequence (DNA): TGTGCCAGCAGCTTAGAAGGTATCCACAATGAGCAGTTCTTC.

This clone was recorded only once. The V gene is TRBV19, the J gene TRBJ1-5, with a possible D match to TRBD1 (5 bases). Per germline, CDR1 LNHDA and CDR2 SQIVND (reference sequence). The CDR3 extends over 13 amino acids. Trimming cost V 3 bases and J 4 bases, with 7 bases left between them. The CDR3 region is CASSIRGNQPQHF. CDR3 DNA: TGTGCCAGTAGTATCCGGGGGAATCAGCCCCAGCATTTT.

The chain recombines TRBV6-1 with TRBJ2-2; D is unresolved. Germline CDR1 is MNHNS and CDR2 is SASEGT. This CDR3 has 13 residues. Trimming left V 3 bases short and J 5 bases short, with 7 bases between. The CDR3 nucleotides are TGTGCCAGCAGTGACATATTAACCGGGGAGCTGTTTTTT. Residues: CASSDILTGELFF.

This clone has only one observation. V usage is TRBV7-9 and J usage is TRBJ2-7; 12 bases align to TRBD2. The CDR3 is 17 residues long. The germline V gene encodes CDR1 SEHNR and CDR2 FQNEAQ (reference sequence). J gave up 5 bases and V 3 bases, and 11 bases lay outside the gene matches. Here the CDR3 reads CASSLASGRARNDEQYF. CDR3 coding DNA: TGTGCCAGCAGCTTGGCTAGCGGGAGGGCCCGTAACGACGAGCAGTACTTC.

The V call is TRBV5-4, the J call TRBJ2-3; D remains ambiguous. The length of the CDR3 is 14 residues. V was cut by 4 bases and J by 5 bases, with 14 bases left in between. Germline V lookup: CDR1 SGHNT, CDR2 YYREEE (reference sequence). The CDR3 protein is CASSADSTGDTQYF. Here the CDR3 DNA reads TGTGCCAGCAGCGCTGATTCAACCGGAGATACGCAGTATTTT.

The chain is built from TRBV14 and TRBJ2-3; D might be TRBD2 (6 bases). CDR1 and CDR2 (germline): SGHDN, FVKESK. This CDR3 region has 14 residues. The V end was cut by 4 bases, the J end by 4 bases, with 12 bases between. The CDR3 DNA sequence: TGTGCCAGCAGCCTACAACGGGGGTCAGATACGCAGTATTTT. Its translation is CASSLQRGSDTQYF.